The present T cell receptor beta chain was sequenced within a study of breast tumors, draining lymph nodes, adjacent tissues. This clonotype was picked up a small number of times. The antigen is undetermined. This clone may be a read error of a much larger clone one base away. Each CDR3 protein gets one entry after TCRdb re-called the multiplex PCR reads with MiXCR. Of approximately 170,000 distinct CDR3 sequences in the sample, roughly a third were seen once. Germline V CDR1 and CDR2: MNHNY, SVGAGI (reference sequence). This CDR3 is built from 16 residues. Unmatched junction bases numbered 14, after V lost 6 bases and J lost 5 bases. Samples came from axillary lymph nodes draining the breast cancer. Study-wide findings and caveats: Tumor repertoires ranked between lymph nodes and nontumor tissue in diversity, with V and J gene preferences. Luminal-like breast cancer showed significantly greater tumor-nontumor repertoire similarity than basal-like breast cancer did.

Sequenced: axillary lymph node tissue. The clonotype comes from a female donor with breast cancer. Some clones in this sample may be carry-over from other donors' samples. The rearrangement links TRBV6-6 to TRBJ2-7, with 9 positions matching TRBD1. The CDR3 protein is CASSRTGQGRFHEQYF. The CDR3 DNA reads TGTGCCAGCAGCCGGACCGGACAGGGGAGGTTTCACGAGCAGTACTTC.